This passage covers 28 T cell receptor beta chains from one sample sequenced in a study of blood T cell repertoires in COVID-19. Clones were read by immunoSEQ multiplex PCR, and TCRdb kept only the in-frame ones, dropping some. The data show roughly 110,000 clones, with over 60% seen just once and 6.2% held by the top ten. Sequencing was done on a sample of peripheral blood. These receptors were collected from an elderly man with COVID-19, enrolled during active disease.

This chain connects TRBV28 to TRBJ1-3; D is unresolved. This CDR3 is 16 amino acids long. Between the trimmed V and J ends, which lost 3 bases and 0 bases, there was a span of 12 bases. Germline CDR1 reads MDHEN; CDR2 reads SYDVKM. Here the CDR3 DNA reads TGTGCCAGCAGTTTGGGCAGCCTTTCCTCTGGAAACACCATATATTTT. Protein: CASSLGSLSSGNTIYF.

The CDR3 bases are TGCAGCGCCGGGACAGGGGCGTACGAGCAGTACTTC. Translated, it gives CSAGTGAYEQYF. The chain combines TRBV29-1 with TRBJ2-7; 10 positions agree with TRBD1. Germline values: CDR1 SQVTM, CDR2 ANQGSEA. The CDR3 has 12 amino acids. The junction had 4 bases not matched to a gene; V was cut back by 7 bases and J by 4 bases.

This rearrangement joins TRBV9 to TRBJ2-7; D is unclear. This CDR3 has 14 amino acids. Germline V lookup: CDR1 SGDLS, CDR2 YYNGEE. V was trimmed by 0 bases and J by 4 bases, leaving 11 bases between them. The CDR3 DNA reads TGTGCCAGCAGCGTAGGGCTAGAGATGTACGAGCAGTACTTC. Amino acids: CASSVGLEMYEQYF.

V gene TRBV7-9 combines with J gene TRBJ2-3; D perhaps matches TRBD2 (6 bases). The CDR3 spans 14 residues. CDR1 and CDR2 from the germline V gene are SEHNR and FQNEAQ (reference sequence). Trimming took 8 bases from V and 2 from J, leaving 14 bases between them. The CDR3 reads CASATSLYTDTQYF. CDR3 sequence (DNA): TGTGCCAGCGCCACTAGCCTCTACACAGATACGCAGTATTTT.

V is TRBV5-1 and J is TRBJ2-2, with 12 nucleotides matching TRBD2. The germline V gene has CDR1 SGHRS and CDR2 YFSETQ. V shed 5 bases, J shed 2 bases, and the junction held 7 bases outside the gene matches. The length of the CDR3 is 17 residues. As DNA, the CDR3 is TGCGCCAGCAGGTCCACTAGCGGGAGGACTAACACCGGGGAGCTGTTTTTT. Protein sequence: CASRSTSGRTNTGELFF.

The chain couples TRBV5-6 to TRBJ1-3; unclear D gene. Trimming removed 3 bases at V and 0 bases at J, with 13 bases between. The CDR3 consists of 16 residues. The V gene's germline CDR1 is SGHDT and CDR2 YYEEEE. The CDR3 protein is CASSSQLEGSGNTIYF. The CDR3 DNA reads as TGTGCCAGCAGCTCGCAATTGGAGGGCTCTGGAAACACCATATATTTT. The full variable domain, with the rest looked up from reference TRBV5-6 and TRBJ1-3, is DAGVTQSPTHLIKTRGQQVTLRCSPKSGHDTVSWYQQALGQGPQFIFQYYEEEERQRGNFPDRFSGHQFPNYSSELNVNALLLGDSALYLCASSSQLEGSGNTIYFGEGSWLTVV.

This sequence joins TRBV19 and TRBJ1-2, with D perhaps matching TRBD1 (6 bases). The CDR3 runs 16 residues. Germline V gene data show CDR1 as LNHDA and CDR2 as SQIVND (reference sequence). The germline V and J ends were trimmed by 4 bases and 2 bases, with 17 bases remaining between them. The CDR3, as DNA: TGTGCCAGTAGTACCACCTGGACAGTCTCCAACTATGGCTACACCTTC. This gives the protein CASSTTWTVSNYGYTF. Looking up the rest from reference TRBV19 and TRBJ1-2 gives the full variable domain: DGGITQSPKYLFRKEGQNVTLSCEQNLNHDAMYWYRQDPGQGLRLIYYSQIVNDFQKGDIAEGYSVSREKKESFPLTVTSAQKNPTAFYLCASSTTWTVSNYGYTFGSGTRLTVV.

This chain joins TRBV5-1 and TRBJ1-2; D ambiguous. V lost 6 bases and J lost 8, with 17 bases in between. The CDR3 covers 13 residues. Germline lookup yields CDR1 SGHRS and CDR2 YFSETQ. CDR3 DNA sequence: TGCGCCAGCACCCATGGCCAGGCGACCGGCTACACCTTC. Its translation is CASTHGQATGYTF.

This clone showed up just once. The chain uses TRBV4-3 and TRBJ1-1, with 9 nucleotides matching TRBD1. J lost 1 base, V lost 3 bases, and 6 bases had no gene match. Germline V gene lookup returns CDR1 LGHNA and CDR2 YSLEER. CDR3 length equals 16 residues. In DNA, the CDR3 is TGCGCCAGCAGCCATGGACAGGGGACCGCGAACACTGAAGCTTTCTTT. This translates into CASSHGQGTANTEAFF.

V usage is TRBV19 and J usage is TRBJ1-3; a possible D gene is TRBD1 (5 bases). Per germline, CDR1 LNHDA and CDR2 SQIVND (reference sequence). V was trimmed by 2 bases and J by 0 bases, leaving 14 bases between them. This CDR3 is 17 amino acids long. The CDR3 sequence: CASSIWNRLSSGNTIYF. CDR3 in DNA: TGTGCCAGTAGTATATGGAACAGGCTAAGCTCTGGAAACACCATATATTTT.

The chain links TRBV28 to TRBJ1-2, with a tentative D call TRBD1 (5 bases). CDR1 and CDR2 (germline): MDHEN, SYDVKM. Between the trimmed V and J ends, which lost 8 bases and 8 bases, there was a span of 18 bases. There are 13 residues in the CDR3. The CDR3, as DNA: TGTGCCAGCCACCGGGGACTCAACTGGGGCTACACCTTC. This gives the protein CASHRGLNWGYTF.

This clone was seen only a few times. The rearrangement uses TRBV28 and TRBJ2-2; TRBD1 matches at 11 bases. Germline CDR1 is MDHEN and CDR2 is SYDVKM. With 6 bases clipped from V and 4 bases from J, the junction kept 7 bases outside the gene matches. The CDR3 consists of 16 residues. The CDR3 protein is CASRLRDRGSTGELFF. The CDR3 region has the DNA TGTGCCAGCAGATTGCGGGACAGGGGGAGCACCGGGGAGCTGTTTTTT. The full variable domain, in which reference TRBV28 and TRBJ2-2 provide the parts outside the CDR3, is DVKVTQSSRYLVKRTGEKVFLECVQDMDHENMFWYRQDPGLGLRLIYFSYDVKMKEKGDIPEGYSVSREKKERFSLILESASTNQTSMYLCASRLRDRGSTGELFFGEGSRLTVL.

In its sample, this clone ranks as medium-sized. The V gene is TRBV19, the J gene TRBJ2-2; D gene uncertain. CDR1 is LNHDA and CDR2 is SQIVND in the germline V gene (reference sequence). The CDR3 covers 12 residues. V lost 3 bases to trimming and J lost 7 bases, with 6 bases between them. The CDR3, as DNA: TGTGCCAGTAGTATTCCTGTCGGGGAGCTGTTTTTT. Residues: CASSIPVGELFF.

This clone was seen only a few times. The V and J genes are TRBV10-3 and TRBJ1-6, with 8 bases matching TRBD1. In germline, CDR1 is ENHRY, CDR2 SYGVKD. V was clipped by 7 bases and J by 9 bases; unmatched bases: 5. This CDR3 region has 13 residues. CDR3 DNA sequence: TGTGCCATCAATTCAGGGGGCGGTTCACCCCTCCACTTT. This translates into CAINSGGGSPLHF.

This clone was detected only a few times. The chain is built from TRBV2 and TRBJ2-1; unclear D gene. From germline, CDR1 is SNHLY and CDR2 FYNNEI. The length of the CDR3 is 12 residues. The V and J ends lost 8 bases and 1 base respectively, with 6 bases between them. In DNA form, the CDR3 reads TGTGCCAGCCGAGCGTCCTACAATGAGCAGTTCTTC. Translation gives CASRASYNEQFF.

J is TRBJ1-3 and V is TRBV3-1 (or the pseudogene TRBV3-2); 7 bases are shared with TRBD1. From germline, CDR1 is LGHDT and CDR2 YNNKEL (reference sequence). The CDR3 contains 20 residues. V shed 0 bases and J 4 bases; nucleotides not matched to a gene: 18. The CDR3 nucleotides read TGTGCCAGCAGCCAAGATCGTCTGGGGGGACAGCTCTCGCCCGGAAACACCATATATTTT. It yields the protein CASSQDRLGGQLSPGNTIYF.

The chain couples TRBV6-5 to TRBJ1-1; D ambiguous. V lost 6 bases and J lost 0, with 11 bases in between. This CDR3 region has 14 residues. Germline CDR1 MNHEY, CDR2 SVGAGI. CDR3 DNA sequence: TGTGCCAGCAGCCCCGGGTCCCTGAACACTGAAGCTTTCTTT. It translates to CASSPGSLNTEAFF.

This chain links TRBV18 with TRBJ2-6; perhaps TRBD2 as D (5 bases). This CDR3 is built from 17 residues. CDR1 and CDR2 from the germline V gene are KGHSH and LQKENI. The V and J ends lost 0 bases and 0 bases respectively, with 9 bases between them. Here the CDR3 DNA reads TGTGCCAGCTCACCACCCACGGGGAGCTCTGGGGCCAACGTCCTGACTTTC. It codes for CASSPPTGSSGANVLTF.

CDR3: CSVVTGGIGNDYGYTF. CDR3 DNA: TGCAGCGTTGTGACAGGGGGGATCGGGAATGACTATGGCTACACCTTC. The chain uses TRBV29-1 and TRBJ1-2; 9 bases line up with TRBD1. V was pared by 4 bases and J by 3 bases, with 12 bases of the junction left unmatched. Germline V gives CDR1 SQVTM, CDR2 ANQGSEA. The CDR3 contains 16 residues.

The chain uses TRBV7-9 and TRBJ1-2; 8 bases fit TRBD1. CDR1 is SEHNR, CDR2 FQNEAQ, per germline (reference sequence). The CDR3 length is 15 residues. V lost 4 bases, J lost 1 base, and 5 bases stayed unmatched. The CDR3 is CASSSGDRSNYGYTF. The CDR3 DNA is TGTGCCAGCAGCTCCGGGGACAGGAGTAACTATGGCTACACCTTC.

This chain connects TRBV25-1 to TRBJ1-3, with no clear D. The CDR3 contains 17 residues. Looked up from germline, CDR1 is MGHDK and CDR2 is SYGVNS. Trimming left V 3 bases short and J 1 base short, with 16 bases between. The CDR3 nucleotides are TGTGCCAGCAGTGATTTCCCGGGTTCCCCTTCTGGAAACACCATATATTTT. It specifies CASSDFPGSPSGNTIYF.

In its sample, this clone was seen a few times. The chain uses TRBV5-1 and TRBJ1-2, with 10 bases lining up with TRBD1. Germline loops: CDR1 SGHRS, CDR2 YFSETQ. V dropped 4 bases and J dropped 8; count of bases not matched to a gene: 5. This CDR3 spans 13 amino acids. The DNA of the CDR3 is TGCGCCAGCAGCGAAGGGACAGGGGAAGGCTACACCTTC. Its protein product is CASSEGTGEGYTF.

The chain couples TRBV10-1 to TRBJ1-2, with no clear D. Germline V gene sequence: CDR1 WNHNN, CDR2 SYGVQD (reference sequence). The CDR3 is made up of 16 amino acids. V lost 0 bases to trimming and J lost 8 bases, with 19 bases between them. The CDR3 DNA sequence: TGCGCCAGCAGTGAGTCCTGGGCGGAGGGTCCTTCGGGCTACACCTTC. Its protein is CASSESWAEGPSGYTF.

The V call is TRBV20-1, the J call TRBJ1-3, with 9 bases identical to TRBD1. The CDR3 totals 14 residues. J gave up 4 bases and V 4 bases, and 5 bases lay outside the gene matches. Germline V CDR1 and CDR2: DFQATT, SNEGSKA (reference sequence). The CDR3 protein is CSANDRGSGNTIYF. In nucleotides, the CDR3 is TGCAGTGCTAATGACAGGGGGAGCGGAAACACCATATATTTT.

The V and J genes are TRBV2 and TRBJ2-7; the D gene is possibly TRBD2 (5 bases). The CDR3 covers 12 residues. V lost 8 bases to trimming and J lost 1 base, with 9 bases between them. The germline CDR1 and CDR2 sequences are SNHLY and FYNNEI. The CDR3 DNA sequence: TGTGCCAGCCAGAGGGAATCCTACGAGCAGTACTTC. This gives the protein CASQRESYEQYF.

The chain links TRBV30 to TRBJ2-5; the match to TRBD2 covers 7 bases. The junction had 6 bases not matched to a gene; V was cut back by 7 bases and J by 1 base. The CDR3 totals 13 residues. Per the germline V gene, CDR1 is GTSNPN and CDR2 is SVGIG (reference sequence). The CDR3 loop reads CASLWEGQETQYF. CDR3 DNA sequence: TGTGCCTCCCTGTGGGAGGGCCAAGAGACCCAGTACTTC.

The rearrangement uses TRBV2 and TRBJ2-1, with TRBD2 as a possible D gene (6 bases). Trimming shortened V by 8 bases and J by 2 bases, and 10 bases separated the two germline ends. Germline V gene sequence: CDR1 SNHLY, CDR2 FYNNEI. The CDR3 has 13 residues. In DNA, the CDR3 is TGTGCCAGCTGCAGCGGGCCCTACAATGAGCAGTTCTTC. As protein: CASCSGPYNEQFF.

This clone was detected only a few times. The rearrangement uses TRBV24-1 and TRBJ2-5, with 9 nucleotides matching TRBD1. CDR1 KGHDR and CDR2 SFDVKD come from the germline V gene. The CDR3 extends over 18 amino acids. Unmatched junction bases numbered 18, after V lost 9 bases and J lost 2 bases. The CDR3 reads CATGPGQGVAGAQETQYF. CDR3 nucleotides: TGTGCCACCGGACCGGGACAGGGAGTAGCTGGGGCACAAGAGACCCAGTACTTC.